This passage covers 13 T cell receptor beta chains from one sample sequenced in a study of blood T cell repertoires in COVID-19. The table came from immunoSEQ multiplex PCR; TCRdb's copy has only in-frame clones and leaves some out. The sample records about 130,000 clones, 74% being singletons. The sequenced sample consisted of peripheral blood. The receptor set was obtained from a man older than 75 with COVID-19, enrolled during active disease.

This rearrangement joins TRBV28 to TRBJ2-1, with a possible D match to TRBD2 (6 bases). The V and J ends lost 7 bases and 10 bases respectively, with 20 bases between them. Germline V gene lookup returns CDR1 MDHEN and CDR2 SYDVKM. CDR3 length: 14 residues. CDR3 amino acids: CASTQAGPEREQFF. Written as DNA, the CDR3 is TGTGCCAGCACCCAAGCGGGCCCCGAGCGGGAGCAGTTCTTC.

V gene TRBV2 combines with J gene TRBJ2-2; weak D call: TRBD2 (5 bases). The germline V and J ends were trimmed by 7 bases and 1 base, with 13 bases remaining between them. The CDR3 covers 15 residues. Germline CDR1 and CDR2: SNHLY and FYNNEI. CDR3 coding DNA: TGTGCCAGCATATACTACCGGGGGAACACCGGGGAGCTGTTTTTT. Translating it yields CASIYYRGNTGELFF.

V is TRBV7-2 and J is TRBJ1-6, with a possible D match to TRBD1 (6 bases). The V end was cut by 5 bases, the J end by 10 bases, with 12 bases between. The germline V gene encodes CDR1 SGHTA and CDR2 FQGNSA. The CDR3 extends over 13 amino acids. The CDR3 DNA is TGTGCCAGCAGCCGGCAGGGGTTGTCACCCCTCCACTTT. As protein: CASSRQGLSPLHF.

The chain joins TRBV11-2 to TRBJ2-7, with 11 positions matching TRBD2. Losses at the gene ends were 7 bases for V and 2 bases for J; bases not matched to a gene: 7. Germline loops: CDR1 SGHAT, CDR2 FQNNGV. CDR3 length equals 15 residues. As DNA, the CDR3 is TGTGCCAGCATCGAGACTAGCGGGATTCCCTACGAGCAGTACTTC. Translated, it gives CASIETSGIPYEQYF.

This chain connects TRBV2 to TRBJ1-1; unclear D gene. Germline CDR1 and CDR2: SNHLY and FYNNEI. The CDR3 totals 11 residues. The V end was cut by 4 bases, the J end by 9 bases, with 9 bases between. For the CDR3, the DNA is TGTGCCAGCAGTGTTCGGAGTCAAGCTTTCTTT. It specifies CASSVRSQAFF. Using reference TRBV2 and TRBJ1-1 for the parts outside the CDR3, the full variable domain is EPEVTQTPSHQVTQMGQEVILRCVPISNHLYFYWYRQILGQKVEFLVSFYNNEISEKSEIFDDQFSVERPDGSNFTLKIRSTKLEDSAMYFCASSVRSQAFFGQGTRLTVV.

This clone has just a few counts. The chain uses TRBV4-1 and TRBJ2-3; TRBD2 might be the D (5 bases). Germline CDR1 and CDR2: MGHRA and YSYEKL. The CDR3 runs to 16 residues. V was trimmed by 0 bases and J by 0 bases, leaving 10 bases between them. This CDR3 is CASSQEASPSTDTQYF. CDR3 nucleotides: TGCGCCAGCAGCCAAGAAGCTAGCCCGAGCACAGATACGCAGTATTTT.

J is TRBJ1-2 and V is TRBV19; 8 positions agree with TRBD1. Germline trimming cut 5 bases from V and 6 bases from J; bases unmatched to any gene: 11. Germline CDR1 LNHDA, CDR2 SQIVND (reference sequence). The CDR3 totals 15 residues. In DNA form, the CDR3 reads TGTGCCAGTAGTCCGCGGACAGGGACTGGTGATGGCTACACCTTC. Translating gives CASSPRTGTGDGYTF.

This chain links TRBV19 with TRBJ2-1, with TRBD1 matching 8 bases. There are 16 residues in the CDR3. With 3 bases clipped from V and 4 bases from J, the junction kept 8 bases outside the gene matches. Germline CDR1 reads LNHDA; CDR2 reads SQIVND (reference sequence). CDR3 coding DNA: TGTGCCAGTAGTATTCCGGCGACAGGGGTATACAATGAGCAGTTCTTC. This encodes CASSIPATGVYNEQFF.

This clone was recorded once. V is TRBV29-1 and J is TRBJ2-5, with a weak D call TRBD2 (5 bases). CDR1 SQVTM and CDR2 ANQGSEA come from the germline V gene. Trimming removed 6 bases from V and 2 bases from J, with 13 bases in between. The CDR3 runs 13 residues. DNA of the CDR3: TGCAGCGTCGCAGGACTTGTACAAGAGACCCAGTACTTC. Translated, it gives CSVAGLVQETQYF.

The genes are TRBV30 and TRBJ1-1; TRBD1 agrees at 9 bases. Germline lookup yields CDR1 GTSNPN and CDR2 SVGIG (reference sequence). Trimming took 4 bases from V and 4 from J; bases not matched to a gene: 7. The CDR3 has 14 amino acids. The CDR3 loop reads CAWTRDRAGTEAFF. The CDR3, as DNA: TGTGCCTGGACCCGGGACAGGGCTGGCACTGAAGCTTTCTTT.

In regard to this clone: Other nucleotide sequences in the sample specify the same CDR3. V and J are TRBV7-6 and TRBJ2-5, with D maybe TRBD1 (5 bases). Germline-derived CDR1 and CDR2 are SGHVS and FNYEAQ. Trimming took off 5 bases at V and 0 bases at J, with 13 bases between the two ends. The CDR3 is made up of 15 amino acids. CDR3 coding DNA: TGTGCCAGCAGCCGCCGGGCAGGGTACCAAGAGACCCAGTACTTC. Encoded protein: CASSRRAGYQETQYF.

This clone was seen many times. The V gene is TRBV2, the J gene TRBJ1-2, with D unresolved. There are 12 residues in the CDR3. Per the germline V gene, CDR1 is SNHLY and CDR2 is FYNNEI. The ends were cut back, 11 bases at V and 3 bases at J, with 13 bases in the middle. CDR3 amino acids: CAEGADDYGYTF. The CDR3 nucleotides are TGTGCCGAGGGTGCGGACGACTATGGCTACACCTTC.

The CDR3 sequence: CASSLVNELYEQYF. CDR3 in DNA: TGTGCCAGCAGCTTAGTCAACGAACTCTACGAGCAGTACTTC. This chain links TRBV11-2 with TRBJ2-7; D unresolved. The V end was cut by 1 base, the J end by 3 bases, with 10 bases between. Per the germline V gene, CDR1 is SGHAT and CDR2 is FQNNGV. The CDR3 has 14 residues.